This TCR beta chain was sequenced during a study of shared clonotypes between healthy human individuals (dated by TCRdb to 2019 to 2021). As for the study more broadly: Two women and a few men aged 18 to 49 years were included in the cohort. Per donor, three plates each were used for CD4 naive and CD4 memory, two for CD8 naive, and one for CD8 memory. Blood TCR repertoires of a handful of healthy adults were deeply sequenced to estimate repertoire size and the extent of clonotype sharing between individuals. To increase sequencing depth and limit assay-specific biases, different laboratories used diverse techniques to prepare libraries and sequence TCR repertoires. Leukapheresis yielded between about 0.94 and 8.9 billion PBMCs per donor.

Trimming removed 6 bases from V and 3 bases from J, leaving 12 bases between the germline ends. CDR1 and CDR2 (MNHEY, SMNVEV) derive from the germline V gene (reference sequence). From its cysteine to its phenylalanine, the CDR3 spans 14 amino acids. The kept DNA is CDR3 alone, 42 bases in frame from the first base. Using the deep immunoSEQ assay, multiplex PCR amplified TCR CDR3 regions from genomic DNA. For each cell subset, the extracted genomic DNA was distributed evenly across all wells of several immunoSEQ 96-well plates, and each plate served as one replicate. Each replicate PCR for sorted subsets received around 210 ng genomic DNA, equal to roughly 29,000 T cell genomes. Purified libraries were measured with a Qubit 3.0 fluorometer, size-checked on a Bioanalyzer 2100, and measured again with the KAPA Library Quantification kit. Every immunoSEQ 96-well plate was sequenced on a dedicated single-read 150-cycle Illumina NextSeq 550 flow cell. On the study's bioinformatics: Because the immunoSEQ output held only junctional sequences and lacked quality scores, the filtering could not match the filtering applied to full-length reads. Sequences were annotated with PyIR, a Python wrapper for IgBLAST v1.9, and V/J genes and CDR3 were assigned using IMGT germline references. Any read was removed if the V/J assignment was weak (E-value above 1e-6), the CDR3 was missing, or the read contained stop codons, out-of-frame junctions, or ambiguous translated residues. V3J clonotypes were defined by identical inferred V gene, J gene, and CDR3 amino acid sequence. To compute the percentage overlap between repertoires, the number of shared unique clonotypes was divided by the size of the smaller repertoire. Repertoire richness was assessed with RTK rarefaction, the Chao1 estimator, and Recon v2.1 estimates of unobserved clonotypes. OLGA was used to compute generation probabilities for all TCRbeta clonotypes that the gDNA method yielded from a few donors. Here the immuneACCESS table is served through TCRdb, limited to in-frame sequences with V and J called. Missing clones are a known gap in these copies; in checked studies unresolved V genes cover under half, and the rest lacks a known reason. That table furnishes V, J and clone size, whereas the DNA furnished D and trimming. This sample comprises around 320,000 clones, roughly 84% of them detected only once. The top ten hold around 16% of the sample.

Study-wide conclusions, independent of this receptor: Larger estimated clonotype richness was generally found for naive subsets than for memory subsets. Sampling was restricted to blood, and TCR repertoires in tissues likely differ from the TCR repertoires found in blood. Because the study included a small number of donors, the genetic and exposure-history diversity represented was limited. Sharing across several donors was observed for approximately 4.6% of naive CD4, 3% to 3.5% of naive CD8, around 2.5% of memory CD4, and around 0.42% of memory CD8 clonotypes. Pairwise subsampling led to the expectation that sequencing depth would affect the degree of clonotype sharing among donors. Clonotypes shared by all four sorted-subset donors showed higher generation probabilities than non-shared clonotypes. Incomplete sequencing was indicated by rarefaction of sorted-subset datasets, despite the large sequencing depth.

A remark on this clone: This receptor's antigen is unknown. No base quality information exists; no much larger clone differs at one position.

The donors were healthy, HIV-negative adults with no recently reported acute infections or vaccinations. Every donor was a Caucasian adult living in Nashville, Tennessee, USA. CD8 memory samples combined magnetically selected CD45RO+ cells with CCR7-negative CD45RA+ effector memory (TemRA) cells. Blood was collected by leukapheresis, and PBMCs were isolated by Ficoll-Histopaque density gradient centrifugation and then cryopreserved in liquid nitrogen vapor phase. Analytical flow cytometry was used to check the purity and quantity of each magnetically sorted T cell population. From each sorted fraction, genomic DNA was isolated and quantified by UV absorbance on a Nanodrop 2000c.

The chain joins TRBV27 to TRBJ1-5; tentative D gene TRBD1, with 6 bases matching. This clonotype was sampled from a man younger than 35 in good health. Sequencing was done on a sample of memory CD8+ T cells sorted from blood. What this sample's cell subset or site label stands for: CD45RO+ cells pooled with CCR7-negative TemRA cells. In nucleotides, the sequence is TGTGCCAGCAGGACACAGGGATCCAATCAGCCCCAGCATTTT. Its product reads: CASRTQGSNQPQHF.